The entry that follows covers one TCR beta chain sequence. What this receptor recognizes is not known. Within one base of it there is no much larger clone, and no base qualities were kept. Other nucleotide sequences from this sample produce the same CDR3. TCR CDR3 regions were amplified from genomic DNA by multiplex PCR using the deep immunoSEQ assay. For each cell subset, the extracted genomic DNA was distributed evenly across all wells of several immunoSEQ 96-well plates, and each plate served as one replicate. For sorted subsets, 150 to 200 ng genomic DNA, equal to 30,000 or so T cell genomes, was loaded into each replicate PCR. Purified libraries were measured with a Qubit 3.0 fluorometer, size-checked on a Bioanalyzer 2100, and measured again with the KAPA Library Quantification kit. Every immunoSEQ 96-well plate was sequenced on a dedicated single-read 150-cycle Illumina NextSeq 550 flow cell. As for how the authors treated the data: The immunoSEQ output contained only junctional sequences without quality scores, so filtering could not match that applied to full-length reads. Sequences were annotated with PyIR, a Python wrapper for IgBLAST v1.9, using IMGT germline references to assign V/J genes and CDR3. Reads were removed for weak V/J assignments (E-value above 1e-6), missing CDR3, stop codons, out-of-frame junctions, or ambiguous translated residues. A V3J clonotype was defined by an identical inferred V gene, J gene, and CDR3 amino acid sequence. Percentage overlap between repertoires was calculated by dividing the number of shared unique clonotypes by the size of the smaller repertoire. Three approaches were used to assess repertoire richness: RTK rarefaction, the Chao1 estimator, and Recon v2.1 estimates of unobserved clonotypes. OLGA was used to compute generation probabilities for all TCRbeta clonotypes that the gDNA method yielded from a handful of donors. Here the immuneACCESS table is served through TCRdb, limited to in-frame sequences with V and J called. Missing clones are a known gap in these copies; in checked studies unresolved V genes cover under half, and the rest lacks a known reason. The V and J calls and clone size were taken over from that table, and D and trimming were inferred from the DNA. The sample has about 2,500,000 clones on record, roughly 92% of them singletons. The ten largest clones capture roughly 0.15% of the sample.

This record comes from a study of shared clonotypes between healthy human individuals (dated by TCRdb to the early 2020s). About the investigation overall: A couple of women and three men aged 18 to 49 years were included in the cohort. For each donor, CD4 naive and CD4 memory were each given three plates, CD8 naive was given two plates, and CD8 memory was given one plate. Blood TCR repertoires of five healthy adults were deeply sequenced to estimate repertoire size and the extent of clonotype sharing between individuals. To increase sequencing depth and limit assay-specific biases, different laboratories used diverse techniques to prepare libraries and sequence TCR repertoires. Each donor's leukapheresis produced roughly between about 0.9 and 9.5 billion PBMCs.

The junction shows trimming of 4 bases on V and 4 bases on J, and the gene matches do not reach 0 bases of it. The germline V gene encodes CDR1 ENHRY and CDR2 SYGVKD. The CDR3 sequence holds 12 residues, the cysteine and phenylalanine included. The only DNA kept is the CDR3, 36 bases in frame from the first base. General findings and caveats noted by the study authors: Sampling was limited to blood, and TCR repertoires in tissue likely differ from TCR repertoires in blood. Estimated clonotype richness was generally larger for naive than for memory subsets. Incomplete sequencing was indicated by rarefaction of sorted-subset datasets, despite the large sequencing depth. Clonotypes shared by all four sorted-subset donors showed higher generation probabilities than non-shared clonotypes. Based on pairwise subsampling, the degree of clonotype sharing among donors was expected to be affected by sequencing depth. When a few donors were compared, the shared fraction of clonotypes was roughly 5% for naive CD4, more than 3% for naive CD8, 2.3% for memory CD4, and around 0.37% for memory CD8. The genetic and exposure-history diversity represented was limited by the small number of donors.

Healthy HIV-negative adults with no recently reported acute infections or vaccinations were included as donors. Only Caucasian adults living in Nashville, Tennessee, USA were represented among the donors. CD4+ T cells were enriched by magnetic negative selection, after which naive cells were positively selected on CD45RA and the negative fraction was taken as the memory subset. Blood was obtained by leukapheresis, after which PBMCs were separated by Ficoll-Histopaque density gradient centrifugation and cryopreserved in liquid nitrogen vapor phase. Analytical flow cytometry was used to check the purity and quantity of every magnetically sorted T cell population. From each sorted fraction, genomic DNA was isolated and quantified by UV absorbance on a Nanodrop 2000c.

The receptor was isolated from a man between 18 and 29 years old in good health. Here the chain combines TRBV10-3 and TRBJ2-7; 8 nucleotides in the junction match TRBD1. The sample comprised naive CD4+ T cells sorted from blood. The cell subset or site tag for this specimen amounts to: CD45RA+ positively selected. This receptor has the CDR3 CAISGQGYEQYF. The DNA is TGTGCCATCAGTGGACAGGGGTACGAGCAGTACTTC.